This entry lists 26 T cell receptor beta chains sequenced from one sample in a study of cytomegalovirus exposure and HLA in healthy donors. The repertoire was sequenced with immunoSEQ multiplex PCR; TCRdb's copy has only in-frame clones and lacks some. Here the sample spans 110,000 or so clones, about nine tenths being singletons. Input material: PBMCs. These receptors were taken from a man aged 18 to 29 in good health and CMV-seropositive.

The chain combines TRBV6-6 with TRBJ2-7; 8 positions agree with TRBD1. The V segment lost 2 bases and the J segment 6 bases; nucleotides outside the gene matches: 9. There are 15 residues in the CDR3. CDR1 is MNHNY, CDR2 SVGAGI, per germline (reference sequence). The CDR3 reads CASSYTGQGGSEQYF. For the CDR3, the DNA is TGTGCCAGCAGTTACACCGGACAGGGTGGGAGCGAGCAGTACTTC.

The rearrangement links TRBV11-2 to TRBJ2-1; 8 bases are shared with TRBD2. CDR1 and CDR2 from the germline V gene are SGHAT and FQNNGV. This CDR3 is 15 amino acids long. The V and J ends lost 3 bases and 4 bases, in that order; junction bases with no gene match: 5. The CDR3 nucleotides are TGTGCCAGCAGCTTGTCCCGGGGGGGATACAATGAGCAGTTCTTC. Translation gives CASSLSRGGYNEQFF. Using reference TRBV11-2 and TRBJ2-1 for the parts outside the CDR3, the full variable domain is EAGVAQSPRYKIIEKRQSVAFWCNPISGHATLYWYQQILGQGPKLLIQFQNNGVVDDSQLPKDRFSAERLKGVDSTLKIQPAKLEDSAVYLCASSLSRGGYNEQFFGPGTRLTVL.

The V and J genes are TRBV6-1 and TRBJ2-7; 7 nucleotides align to TRBD1. The V segment lost 6 bases and the J segment 2 bases; nucleotides outside the gene matches: 7. Germline CDR1 reads MNHNS; CDR2 reads SASEGT. The CDR3 is 14 amino acids. The CDR3 spells CASRTLTGPYEQYF. DNA of the CDR3: TGTGCCAGCAGGACCTTGACAGGGCCCTACGAGCAGTACTTC.

This chain uses TRBV27 with TRBJ2-7; TRBD1 is a possible D gene (7 bases). Germline-derived CDR1 and CDR2 are MNHEY and SMNVEV (reference sequence). CDR3 length: 18 amino acids. With 1 base removed from V and 0 bases from J, the gap between germline ends came to 19 bases. The CDR3: CASSLFGGGRGVSYEQYF. CDR3 in DNA: TGTGCCAGCAGTTTATTTGGAGGAGGCAGGGGGGTCTCCTACGAGCAGTACTTC.

This clone has a single count. The chain uses TRBV7-2 and TRBJ2-7; 11 bases align to TRBD2. The CDR3 spans 15 residues. Germline V CDR1 and CDR2: SGHTA, FQGNSA. Trimming cost V 1 base and J 5 bases; bases outside gene matches: 4. CDR3 in amino acids: CASSLVAGGSNEQYF. As DNA, the CDR3 is TGTGCCAGCAGCTTAGTAGCGGGGGGGAGTAACGAGCAGTACTTC.

This sequence joins TRBV7-2 and TRBJ1-6; no firm D call. This CDR3 has 16 amino acids. V was shortened by 0 bases and J by 8 bases, with 14 bases between the two germline ends. Germline CDR1 and CDR2: SGHTA and FQGNSA. The CDR3 here is CASSLAREGTDSPLHF. The CDR3, as DNA: TGTGCCAGCAGCTTAGCCCGGGAGGGAACAGATTCACCCCTCCACTTT.

This clone was picked up one time. The chain combines TRBV6-5 with TRBJ2-1, with D perhaps TRBD2 (5 bases). V was pared by 2 bases and J by 6 bases, with 11 bases between. This CDR3 has 14 amino acids. Germline V CDR1 and CDR2: MNHEY, SVGAGI. The CDR3 here is CASSYTPLANEQFF. The CDR3, as DNA: TGTGCCAGCAGTTACACCCCGCTAGCCAATGAGCAGTTCTTC.

J is TRBJ1-2 and V is TRBV9; 9 bases agree with TRBD1. V shed 2 bases, J shed 4 bases, and the junction held 3 bases outside the gene matches. This CDR3 has 14 amino acids. Germline assignment: CDR1 SGDLS and CDR2 YYNGEE. DNA for the CDR3: TGTGCCAGCAGCGTTGGGACAGGGACCTATGGCTACACCTTC. It yields the protein CASSVGTGTYGYTF.

This rearrangement joins TRBV6-1 to TRBJ1-5, with TRBD1 identical over 9 bases. Germline V CDR1 and CDR2: MNHNS, SASEGT. The CDR3 is 15 residues long. After removal of 2 bases from V and 9 bases from J, the junction contained 8 bases not matched to a gene. The CDR3 loop is CASSELRQGERPQHF. In DNA, the CDR3 is TGTGCCAGCAGTGAATTGAGACAGGGGGAGAGGCCCCAGCATTTT.

The chain combines TRBV6-5 with TRBJ1-2, with 7 bases matching TRBD1. The CDR3 consists of 11 residues. V shed 6 bases, J shed 8 bases, and the junction held 3 bases outside the gene matches. Germline V lookup: CDR1 MNHEY, CDR2 SVGAGI. In nucleotides, the CDR3 is TGTGCCAGCAGCAGCAGGGGGGGCTACACCTTC. Its protein is CASSSRGGYTF.

The chain combines TRBV29-1 with TRBJ2-5; D possibly corresponds to TRBD2 (5 bases). The CDR3 loop spans 12 amino acids. The V gene's germline CDR1 is SQVTM and CDR2 ANQGSEA. V was pared by 3 bases and J by 5 bases, with 10 bases between. CDR3 DNA sequence: TGCAGCGTTGACGGGGATTGGGAGACCCAGTACTTC. Encoded protein: CSVDGDWETQYF.

Only a few counts were recorded for this clone. The rearrangement uses TRBV12-5 and TRBJ1-1; tentatively, D is TRBD1 (6 bases). The V and J ends lost 7 bases and 3 bases respectively, with 9 bases between them. The CDR3 is 12 residues long. Germline assignment: CDR1 LGHNT and CDR2 FRNRAP. CDR3 sequence reads: CASASGDTEAFF. CDR3 sequence (DNA): TGTGCTAGTGCCTCAGGGGACACTGAAGCTTTCTTT.

V gene TRBV5-1 combines with J gene TRBJ2-1, with 11 bases aligning to TRBD2. CDR1 is SGHRS, CDR2 YFSETQ, per germline. This CDR3 is built from 14 residues. With V trimmed by 0 bases and J by 9 bases, 2 bases remained unmatched. CDR3 DNA: TGCGCCAGCAGCTTGGGTAGCGGGGGGGCTGAGCAGTTCTTC. Translating gives CASSLGSGGAEQFF.

V usage is TRBV6-5 and J usage is TRBJ1-3; D might be TRBD1 (5 bases). Between the trimmed V and J ends, which lost 0 bases and 2 bases, there was a span of 11 bases. Per germline, CDR1 MNHEY and CDR2 SVGAGI. The CDR3 is made up of 16 amino acids. In DNA form, the CDR3 reads TGTGCCAGCAGTTACTCGATCGGGGGTACTGGAAACACCATATATTTT. It is translated as CASSYSIGGTGNTIYF.

The chain recombines TRBV4-1 with TRBJ2-7, with TRBD2 as a possible D gene (5 bases). The CDR3 covers 20 residues. Between the trimmed V and J ends, which lost 1 base and 2 bases, there was a span of 27 bases. CDR1 and CDR2 from the germline V gene are MGHRA and YSYEKL. CDR3 nucleotides: TGCGCCAGCAGCCAAGCCATCTCCGACTATTATAATACTCCCACCTACGAGCAGTACTTC. This codes for CASSQAISDYYNTPTYEQYF.

This clone showed up just once. V usage is TRBV5-1 and J usage is TRBJ2-2, with TRBD2 matching over 7 bases. The length of the CDR3 is 16 residues. CDR1 and CDR2 from the germline V gene are SGHRS and YFSETQ. J lost 1 base, V lost 3 bases, and 6 bases had no gene match. The CDR3 loop reads CASSSGTILNTGELFF. The CDR3 coding sequence is TGCGCCAGCAGCTCCGGGACTATTCTGAACACCGGGGAGCTGTTTTTT.

V and J are TRBV6-1 and TRBJ1-5, with 7 bases matching TRBD1. The V and J ends lost 6 bases and 6 bases, in that order; junction bases with no gene match: 8. The CDR3 runs to 14 residues. The germline V gene has CDR1 MNHNS and CDR2 SASEGT. CDR3 amino acids: CASSSGQVSQPQHF. Here the CDR3 DNA reads TGTGCCAGCAGCTCAGGACAGGTGAGTCAGCCCCAGCATTTT.

The chain uses TRBV4-1 and TRBJ2-2; 7 bases are a match to TRBD2. With V trimmed by 3 bases and J by 0 bases, 10 bases remained unmatched. This CDR3 comprises 18 residues. Germline loops: CDR1 MGHRA, CDR2 YSYEKL. CDR3 residues: CASSQRVAGITNTGELFF. The CDR3 nucleotides are TGCGCCAGCAGCCAGAGAGTAGCGGGTATAACGAACACCGGGGAGCTGTTTTTT.

The chain has TRBV2 and TRBJ1-6, with a weak D call TRBD1 (5 bases). Germline V gives CDR1 SNHLY, CDR2 FYNNEI. Between the trimmed V and J ends, which lost 6 bases and 0 bases, there was a span of 15 bases. There are 17 residues in the CDR3. CDR3 sequence reads: CASRTQELSSYNSPLHF. The DNA for the CDR3 is TGTGCCAGCAGGACACAGGAGCTAAGCTCCTATAATTCACCCCTCCACTTT.

V gene TRBV5-6 combines with J gene TRBJ1-4; D perhaps matches TRBD1 (6 bases). V was cut by 4 bases and J by 4 bases, with 11 bases left in between. The CDR3 consists of 14 residues. Looked up from germline, CDR1 is SGHDT and CDR2 is YYEEEE. Here the CDR3 reads CASSIRDNNEKLFF. CDR3 nucleotide sequence: TGTGCCAGCAGCATCCGGGACAATAATGAAAAACTGTTTTTT.

This chain connects TRBV2 to TRBJ1-2; D uncertain. V lost 1 base and J lost 4, with 10 bases in between. The CDR3 contains 14 residues. Germline-derived CDR1 and CDR2 are SNHLY and FYNNEI. CDR3 DNA: TGTGCCAGCAGTGAAGAGGTAGGGAGCTATGGCTACACCTTC. Amino acid sequence: CASSEEVGSYGYTF. The whole variable domain, filled in from reference TRBV2 and TRBJ1-2, reads EPEVTQTPSHQVTQMGQEVILRCVPISNHLYFYWYRQILGQKVEFLVSFYNNEISEKSEIFDDQFSVERPDGSNFTLKIRSTKLEDSAMYFCASSEEVGSYGYTFGSGTRLTVV.

This clone was recorded a few times. The chain is built from TRBV19 and TRBJ2-5; D may be TRBD2 (5 bases). Germline V CDR1 and CDR2: LNHDA, SQIVND (reference sequence). V lost 2 bases and J 10 bases, leaving 20 bases between the germline ends. The CDR3 length is 15 residues. Here the CDR3 reads CASSINSAGSRDQYF. CDR3 bases: TGTGCCAGTAGTATAAATTCGGCGGGTTCTCGGGACCAGTACTTC.

This chain joins TRBV18 and TRBJ2-2; 7 positions agree with TRBD1. The V segment lost 2 bases and the J segment 1 base; nucleotides outside the gene matches: 1. The CDR3 is 15 residues long. Germline V gives CDR1 KGHSH, CDR2 LQKENI. CDR3 in amino acids: CASSPGQVNTGELFF. In DNA form, the CDR3 reads TGTGCCAGCTCACCAGGACAGGTGAACACCGGGGAGCTGTTTTTT.

The chain combines TRBV27 with TRBJ1-5; D call uncertain. This CDR3 is 14 amino acids long. Trimming stripped 6 bases from V and 6 bases from J, with 15 bases between. Germline V gene sequence: CDR1 MNHEY, CDR2 SMNVEV (reference sequence). The CDR3 DNA follows: TGTGCCAGCAGGGAGGGTTACGGTCTTCAGCCCCAGCATTTT. It specifies CASREGYGLQPQHF.

The chain uses TRBV6-4 and TRBJ1-1; no clear D gene. The CDR3 is 14 amino acids. The V end was cut by 9 bases, the J end by 3 bases, with 17 bases between. Germline values: CDR1 MRHNA, CDR2 SNTAGT. CDR3 DNA sequence: TGTGCCAGTAGGCAGGCGGGGTTGGACACTGAAGCTTTCTTT. Translated: CASRQAGLDTEAFF.

V and J are TRBV9 and TRBJ1-6, with a tentative D call TRBD1 (5 bases). V lost 0 bases and J lost 6, with 13 bases in between. CDR3 length equals 16 residues. Germline CDR1 and CDR2: SGDLS and YYNGEE. CDR3 loop: CASSVGRDSANSPLHF. In nucleotides, the CDR3 is TGTGCCAGCAGCGTAGGGAGGGACTCCGCTAATTCACCCCTCCACTTT.